The 17 T cell receptor beta chains reported below all come from one sample, sequenced in a study of blood T cell repertoires in COVID-19. Produced via immunoSEQ multiplex PCR; TCRdb's table is partial and in-frame only. Among roughly 250,000 clones listed, roughly 90% were seen once. The sample consisted of peripheral blood. These receptors originate from a man in his sixties who had recovered from COVID-19.

This sequence joins TRBV6-5 and TRBJ1-5; D is uncertain. V lost 10 bases and J 1 base, leaving 17 bases between the germline ends. From germline, CDR1 is MNHEY and CDR2 SVGAGI. The CDR3 consists of 15 residues. DNA for the CDR3: TGTGCCATCAGCGGGGAACCTTGGAGCAATCAGCCCCAGCATTTT. This translates into CAISGEPWSNQPQHF.

The chain has TRBV2 and TRBJ2-5; 7 bases are shared with TRBD1. The J segment lost 5 bases and the V segment lost 6 bases, leaving 3 bases of the junction unmatched. The CDR3 sequence is 12 residues long. Germline V gives CDR1 SNHLY, CDR2 FYNNEI. CDR3 nucleotides: TGTGCCAGCAGCAGGGGGTCGGAGACCCAGTACTTC. This codes for CASSRGSETQYF.

The chain has TRBV5-1 and TRBJ1-5; 11 positions agree with TRBD1. Trimming took 5 bases from V and 2 from J; bases not matched to a gene: 3. This CDR3 is 15 amino acids long. Germline values: CDR1 SGHRS, CDR2 YFSETQ. The CDR3 here is CASSTGQGGNQPQHF. The CDR3 DNA reads TGCGCCAGCAGTACGGGACAGGGGGGCAATCAGCCCCAGCATTTT.

V is TRBV24-1 and J is TRBJ2-3; possibly TRBD1 for D (6 bases). V shed 0 bases and J shed 3 bases, with 24 bases lying between them. Germline assignment: CDR1 KGHDR and CDR2 SFDVKD. The CDR3 sequence is 20 residues long. CDR3 loop: CATSDLEAAGDPAGTDTQYF. CDR3 nucleotide sequence: TGTGCCACCAGTGATTTGGAGGCGGCAGGGGACCCGGCTGGGACAGATACGCAGTATTTT.

The rearrangement uses TRBV11-2 and TRBJ2-5, with TRBD2 as a possible D gene (6 bases). The CDR3 length is 14 residues. V lost 3 bases and J 2 bases, leaving 10 bases between the germline ends. Germline assignment: CDR1 SGHAT and CDR2 FQNNGV. This CDR3 is CASSFGGTQETQYF. For the CDR3, the DNA is TGTGCCAGCAGCTTCGGGGGTACGCAAGAGACCCAGTACTTC.

J is TRBJ1-2 and V is TRBV4-2, with 9 nucleotides matching TRBD1. CDR3 size: 18 residues. In germline, CDR1 is LGHNA, CDR2 YNFKEQ. V shed 4 bases, J shed 2 bases, and the junction held 14 bases outside the gene matches. This chain's CDR3 is CASSRQTPGQGTNYGYTF. For the CDR3, the DNA is TGTGCCAGCAGCCGTCAAACTCCGGGACAGGGCACAAACTATGGCTACACCTTC.

The chain is built from TRBV19 and TRBJ1-1; D possibly corresponds to TRBD1 (5 bases). Deletions cut 1 base from V and 3 bases from J, with 15 bases between. Germline lookup yields CDR1 LNHDA and CDR2 SQIVND (reference sequence). CDR3 size: 16 residues. The CDR3 region has the DNA TGTGCCAGTAGTATAGCGGGGGACGCGGGCCACACTGAAGCTTTCTTT. Protein product: CASSIAGDAGHTEAFF.

The rearrangement links TRBV5-4 to TRBJ2-7; D is ambiguous. CDR3 length equals 14 residues. The germline V and J ends were trimmed by 2 bases and 1 base, with 10 bases remaining between them. CDR1 and CDR2 from the germline V gene are SGHNT and YYREEE (reference sequence). The CDR3 nucleotides are TGTGCCAGCAGCTTCGGCGGCGAGTCCTACGAGCAGTACTTC. This codes for CASSFGGESYEQYF. The full variable domain, its missing parts supplied by reference TRBV5-4 and TRBJ2-7, is ETGVTQSPTHLIKTRGQQVTLRCSSQSGHNTVSWYQQALGQGPQFIFQYYREEENGRGNFPPRFSGLQFPNYSSELNVNALELDDSALYLCASSFGGESYEQYFGPGTRLTVT.

With regard to this clone: This specimen includes other DNA sequences encoding the same CDR3. The chain uses TRBV10-3 and TRBJ1-1; TRBD1 aligns across 8 bases. Trimming took 4 bases from V and 0 from J; bases not matched to a gene: 4. This CDR3 contains 15 residues. Germline lookup yields CDR1 ENHRY and CDR2 SYGVKD. The CDR3 is CAISGTGTVNTEAFF. The CDR3 nucleotides are TGTGCCATCAGTGGGACAGGGACTGTGAACACTGAAGCTTTCTTT.

The chain joins TRBV11-2 to TRBJ2-4; D unresolved. CDR1 is SGHAT and CDR2 is FQNNGV in the germline V gene. V shed 5 bases and J shed 8 bases, with 25 bases lying between them. CDR3 size: 17 residues. Written as DNA, the CDR3 is TGTGCCAGCAGCGCCATAACGAACCGACGACTGGCTTACATTCAGTACTTC. Translation: CASSAITNRRLAYIQYF.

The chain couples TRBV28 to TRBJ1-5; 7 bases align to TRBD1. Germline CDR1 reads MDHEN; CDR2 reads SYDVKM. The trim removed 6 bases at V and 0 bases at J, leaving 11 bases unmatched. The length of the CDR3 is 17 residues. CDR3 sequence (DNA): TGTGCCAGCAGATCAAACAGGGGCCTGCCTAGCAATCAGCCCCAGCATTTT. Translation: CASRSNRGLPSNQPQHF.

CDR3 nucleotide sequence: TGTGCCAGCAGTGACCCAGGGTGGGGTTCACCCCTCCACTTT. As protein: CASSDPGWGSPLHF. The chain links TRBV25-1 to TRBJ1-6, with a weak D call TRBD1 (5 bases). This CDR3 region has 14 residues. The V gene lost 3 bases and the J gene lost 9 bases, with 12 bases spanning the gap. CDR1 MGHDK and CDR2 SYGVNS come from the germline V gene.

The chain is built from TRBV24-1 and TRBJ1-2; no firm D call. Germline V gene data show CDR1 as KGHDR and CDR2 as SFDVKD. V was clipped by 4 bases and J by 0 bases, with 11 bases between them. The length of the CDR3 is 15 residues. The chain's CDR3 is CATSDTGNTNYGYTF. CDR3 nucleotide sequence: TGTGCCACCAGTGACACGGGGAATACTAACTATGGCTACACCTTC.

The rearrangement joins TRBV10-3 to TRBJ2-3; 9 bases are a match to TRBD2. Per germline, CDR1 ENHRY and CDR2 SYGVKD. V shed 6 bases, J shed 0 bases, and the junction held 4 bases outside the gene matches. The CDR3 sequence is 15 residues long. In DNA, the CDR3 is TGTGCCATCAGCGCTAGCGGGGCGAGCACAGATACGCAGTATTTT. Residues: CAISASGASTDTQYF.

The chain combines TRBV5-4 with TRBJ2-7, with a possible D match to TRBD1 (6 bases). CDR3 length equals 13 residues. The germline V gene has CDR1 SGHNT and CDR2 YYREEE (reference sequence). Deletions cut 5 bases from V and 5 bases from J, with 14 bases between. CDR3 nucleotides: TGTGCCAGCAGGGTCCAGGGGACCGACGAGCAGTACTTC. Encoded protein: CASRVQGTDEQYF.

The rearrangement links TRBV9 to TRBJ2-7; 8 bases are shared with TRBD2. The length of the CDR3 is 15 residues. Germline loops: CDR1 SGDLS, CDR2 YYNGEE. The junction had 7 bases not matched to a gene; V was cut back by 0 bases and J by 5 bases. The CDR3 nucleotides are TGTGCCAGCAGCGTAGGGGGGACTAGTGTCGACGAGCAGTACTTC. Translation gives CASSVGGTSVDEQYF. The complete variable domain, with remaining parts taken from reference TRBV9 and TRBJ2-7, reads DSGVTQTPKHLITATGQRVTLRCSPRSGDLSVYWYQQSLDQGLQFLIQYYNGEERAKGNILERFSAQQFPDLHSELNLSSLELGDSALYFCASSVGGTSVDEQYFGPGTRLTVT.

J is TRBJ1-2 and V is TRBV24-1; a possible D gene is TRBD1 (6 bases). There are 17 residues in the CDR3. Trimming stripped 5 bases from V and 1 base from J, with 19 bases between. The germline gives CDR1 KGHDR, CDR2 SFDVKD. CDR3 loop: CATSASFGGLGNYGYTF. As DNA, the CDR3 is TGTGCCACCAGTGCCTCTTTCGGGGGGCTAGGTAACTATGGCTACACCTTC.